The rows below give T cell receptor beta chains drawn from one sample of a study of cytomegalovirus exposure and HLA in healthy donors. Produced via immunoSEQ multiplex PCR; TCRdb's table is partial and in-frame only. Here the sample spans roughly 100,000 clones, around 80% being singletons. Sequences were obtained from PBMCs. These receptors were taken from a male donor in good health and CMV-seronegative. CDR3s include the opening cysteine and the closing phenylalanine or tryptophan. The D gene is left open where the match is weak. For some rows the clone size is stated as once, few or many, or as a class when expanded; others skip it.

TRBV11-3	NA	TRBJ2-7	NA	CASSLDRASAPYKYEQYF	TGTGCCAGCAGCTTAGATAGGGCTAGCGCACCTTATAAATACGAGCAGTACTTC
TRBV6-1	TRBD1	TRBJ1-6	NA	CAGRQGGNSPLHF	TGTGCCGGCAGACAGGGGGGGAATTCACCCCTCCACTTT
TRBV11-3	TRBD1	TRBJ2-5	once	CASSPGTGLPETQYF	TGTGCCAGCAGCCCCGGGACAGGGCTCCCAGAGACCCAGTACTTC
TRBV11-2	NA	TRBJ1-6	NA	CASSTGHQTPLHF	TGTGCCAGCAGCACGGGACATCAGACACCCCTCCACTTT
TRBV6-5	NA	TRBJ1-1	NA	CASAQTGNTEAFF	TGTGCCAGCGCTCAGACAGGGAACACTGAAGCTTTCTTT
TRBV6-6	NA	TRBJ1-2	NA	CASTSTGSGVYGYTF	TGTGCCAGCACCTCTACAGGGAGCGGGGTATATGGCTACACCTTC
TRBV10-3	NA	TRBJ1-5	NA	CAISESYSNQPQHF	TGTGCCATCAGTGAGTCTTATAGCAATCAGCCCCAGCATTTT
TRBV4-2	NA	TRBJ2-1	NA	CASSLTPRDFAFF	TGTGCCAGCAGCCTCACCCCCAGGGACTTTGCCTTCTTC
TRBV6-5	TRBD1	TRBJ2-7	NA	CASSYSVTGGDYEQYF	TGTGCCAGCAGTTACTCAGTGACAGGGGGGGACTACGAGCAGTACTTC
TRBV5-6	NA	TRBJ1-4	few	CASSWAMGEKLFF	TGTGCCAGCAGCTGGGCTATGGGTGAAAAACTGTTTTTT
TRBV30	TRBD2	TRBJ2-7	NA	CAWIRKLGTSGGTYEQYF	TGTGCCTGGATCAGAAAATTGGGCACTAGCGGGGGCACCTACGAGCAGTACTTC